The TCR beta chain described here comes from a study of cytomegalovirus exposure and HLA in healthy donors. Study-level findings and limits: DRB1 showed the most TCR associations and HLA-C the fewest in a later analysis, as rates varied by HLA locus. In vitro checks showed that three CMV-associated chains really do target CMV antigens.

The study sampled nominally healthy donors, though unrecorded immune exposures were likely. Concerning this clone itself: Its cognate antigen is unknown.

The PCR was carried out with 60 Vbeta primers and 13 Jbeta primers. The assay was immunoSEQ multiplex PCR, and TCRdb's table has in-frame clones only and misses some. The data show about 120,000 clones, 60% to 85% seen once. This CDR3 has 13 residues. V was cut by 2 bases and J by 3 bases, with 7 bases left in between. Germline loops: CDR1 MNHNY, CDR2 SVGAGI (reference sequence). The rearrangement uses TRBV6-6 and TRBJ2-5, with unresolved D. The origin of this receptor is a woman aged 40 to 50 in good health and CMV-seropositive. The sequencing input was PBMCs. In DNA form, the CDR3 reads TGTGCCAGCAGTTACGTGGAGAAAGAGACCCAGTACTTC. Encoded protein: CASSYVEKETQYF.